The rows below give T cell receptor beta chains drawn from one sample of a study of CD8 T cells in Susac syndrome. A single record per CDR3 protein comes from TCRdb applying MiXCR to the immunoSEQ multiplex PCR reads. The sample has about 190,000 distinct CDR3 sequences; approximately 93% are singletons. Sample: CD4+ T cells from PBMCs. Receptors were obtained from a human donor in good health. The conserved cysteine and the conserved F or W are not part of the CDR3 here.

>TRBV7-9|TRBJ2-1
ASSLVGQGNSYNEQF
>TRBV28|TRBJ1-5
ATSRDSSNQPQH
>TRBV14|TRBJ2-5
ASSPGPWSTQY
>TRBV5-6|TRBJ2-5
ASSLRDQETQY
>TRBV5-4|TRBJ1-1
ASSRQGLEGTEAF
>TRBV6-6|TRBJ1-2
ASSYDGYT
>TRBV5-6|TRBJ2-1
ASSLQGPAGQF
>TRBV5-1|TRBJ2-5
ASSSNRGRETQY
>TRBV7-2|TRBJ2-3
ASSLEGSGITDTQY
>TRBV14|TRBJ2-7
ASSPHTDYEQY
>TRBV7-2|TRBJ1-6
ASSLNRGDSPLH
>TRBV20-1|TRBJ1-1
SAIPGFTEAF
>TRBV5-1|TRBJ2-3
ASSRSGGEADTQY
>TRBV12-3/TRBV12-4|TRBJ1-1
ASSLEFPGVTEAF
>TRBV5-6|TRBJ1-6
ASSLEGAGRHSPLH
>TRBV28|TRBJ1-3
ASSLSLSMDTIY
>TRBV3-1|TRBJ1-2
ASSPYGRGQNNYGYT
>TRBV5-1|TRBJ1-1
ASSLGGVSF
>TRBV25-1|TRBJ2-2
ASSELTGNTGELF
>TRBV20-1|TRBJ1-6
SARDNSSPLH
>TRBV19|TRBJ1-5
ASSIYGSNQPQH
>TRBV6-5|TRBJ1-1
ASSYGGLGVTEAF
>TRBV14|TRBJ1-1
ASRQTGIRNEAF
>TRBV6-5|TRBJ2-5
AARGGFGETQY
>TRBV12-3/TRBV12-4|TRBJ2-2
ASRAQGTPGELF
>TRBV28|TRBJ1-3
ASSLTGTGNTIY
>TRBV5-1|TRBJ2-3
ASSLAGGYGDTQY
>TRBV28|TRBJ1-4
ASLDRGKLF
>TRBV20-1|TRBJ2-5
SAVRGPRVGETQY
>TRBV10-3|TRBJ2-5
AISGGGARETQY
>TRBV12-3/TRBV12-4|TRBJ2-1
ATRDRGYNEQF
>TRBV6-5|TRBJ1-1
ASKVSGAEAF
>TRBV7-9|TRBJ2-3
ASSRLAGAFTDTQY
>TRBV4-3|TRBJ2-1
ASSPTSAGTYNEQF
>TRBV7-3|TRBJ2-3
ASSFSASGGSTDTQY
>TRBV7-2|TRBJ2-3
ASSLSGGTTRDTQY
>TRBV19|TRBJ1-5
ASSIIEHQPQH
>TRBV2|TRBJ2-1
ASELNEQF
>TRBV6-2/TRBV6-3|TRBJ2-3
ASSPLTGGTDTQY
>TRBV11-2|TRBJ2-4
ASSLTGTSGGPLAKNIQY
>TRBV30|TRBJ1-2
AWSVDWAYGYT
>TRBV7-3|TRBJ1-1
ASSLRQGLIDTEAF
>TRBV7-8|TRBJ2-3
ASSLGGPRDTQY
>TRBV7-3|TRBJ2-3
ASSLERQRTDTQY
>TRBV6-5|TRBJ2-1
ASRALAQGSLGQF
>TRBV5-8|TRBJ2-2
ASSRQMNTGELF
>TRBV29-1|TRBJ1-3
SVGGGLLSGNTIY
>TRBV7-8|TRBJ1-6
ASSSRYGQGFAPLH
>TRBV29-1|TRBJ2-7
SVEDRGRGQYEQY
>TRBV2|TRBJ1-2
ASIRTGDGYT
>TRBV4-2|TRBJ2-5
ASSLGTSGGAMETQY
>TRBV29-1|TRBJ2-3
SVDRAGDTQY
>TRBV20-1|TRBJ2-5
SAKTSGGSGQETQY
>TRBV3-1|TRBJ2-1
ASSQGDLQF
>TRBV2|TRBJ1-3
ASRLDSGVTIY
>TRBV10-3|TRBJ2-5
AIRGQPQETQY
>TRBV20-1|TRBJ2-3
SAGGLAGGLSTDTQY
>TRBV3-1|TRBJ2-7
ASTRGETYEQY
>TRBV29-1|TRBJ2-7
SVKTDRVYSYEQY
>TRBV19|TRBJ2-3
ASSTGLAGGRTDTQY